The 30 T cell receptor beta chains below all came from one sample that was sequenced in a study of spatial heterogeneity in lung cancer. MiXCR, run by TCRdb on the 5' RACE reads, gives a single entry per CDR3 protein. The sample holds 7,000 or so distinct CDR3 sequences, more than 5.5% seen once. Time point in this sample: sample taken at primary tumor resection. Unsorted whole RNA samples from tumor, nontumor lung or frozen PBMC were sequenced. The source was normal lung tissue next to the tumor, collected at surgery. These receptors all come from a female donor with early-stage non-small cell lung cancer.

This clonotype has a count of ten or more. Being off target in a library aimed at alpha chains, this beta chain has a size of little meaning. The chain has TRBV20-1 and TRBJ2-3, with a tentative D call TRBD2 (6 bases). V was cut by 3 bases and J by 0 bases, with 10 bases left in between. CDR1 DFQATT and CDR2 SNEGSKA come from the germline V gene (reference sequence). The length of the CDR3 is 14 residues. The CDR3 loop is CSASGGPSTDTQYF. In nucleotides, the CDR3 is TGCAGTGCTAGCGGGGGACCTAGCACAGATACGCAGTATTTT.

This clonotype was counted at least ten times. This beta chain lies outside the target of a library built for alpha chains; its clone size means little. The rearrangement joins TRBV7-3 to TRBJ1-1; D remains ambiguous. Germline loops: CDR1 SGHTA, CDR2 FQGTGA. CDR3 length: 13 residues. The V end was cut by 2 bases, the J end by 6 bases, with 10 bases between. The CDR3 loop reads CASSLAAGAEAFF. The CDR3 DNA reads TGTGCCAGCAGCTTAGCGGCCGGAGCTGAAGCTTTCTTT.

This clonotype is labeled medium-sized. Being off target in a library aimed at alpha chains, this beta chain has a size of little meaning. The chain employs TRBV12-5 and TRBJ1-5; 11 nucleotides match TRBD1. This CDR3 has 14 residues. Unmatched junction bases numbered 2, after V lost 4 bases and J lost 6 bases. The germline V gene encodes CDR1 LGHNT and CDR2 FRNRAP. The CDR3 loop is CASGSGQGGQPQHF. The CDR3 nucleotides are TGTGCTAGTGGTTCGGGACAGGGGGGTCAGCCCCAGCATTTT.

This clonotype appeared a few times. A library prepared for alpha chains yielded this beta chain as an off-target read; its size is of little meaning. This chain's CDR3 is CASSRGLAGGPNEQFF. DNA of the CDR3: TGCGCCAGCAGCAGGGGACTAGCGGGAGGGCCAAATGAGCAGTTCTTC. The rearrangement joins TRBV5-1 to TRBJ2-1; TRBD2 agrees at 16 bases. The J segment lost 7 bases and the V segment lost 4 bases, leaving 5 bases of the junction unmatched. The CDR3 has 16 amino acids. Germline CDR1 reads SGHRS; CDR2 reads YFSETQ.

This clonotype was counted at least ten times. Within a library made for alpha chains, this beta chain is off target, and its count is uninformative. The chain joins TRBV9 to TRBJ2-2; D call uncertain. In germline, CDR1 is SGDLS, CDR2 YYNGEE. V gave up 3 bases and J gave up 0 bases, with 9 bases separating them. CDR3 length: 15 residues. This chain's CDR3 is CASSETTANTGELFF. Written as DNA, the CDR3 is TGTGCCAGCAGCGAGACGACTGCGAACACCGGGGAGCTGTTTTTT.

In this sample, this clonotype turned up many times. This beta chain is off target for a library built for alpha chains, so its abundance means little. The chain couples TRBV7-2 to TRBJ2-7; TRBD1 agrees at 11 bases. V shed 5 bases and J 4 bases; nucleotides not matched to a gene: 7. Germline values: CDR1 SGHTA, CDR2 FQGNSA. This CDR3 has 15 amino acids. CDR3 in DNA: TGTGCCAGCAGCCTCCTTGGACAGGGGGCATACGAGCAGTACTTC. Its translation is CASSLLGQGAYEQYF.

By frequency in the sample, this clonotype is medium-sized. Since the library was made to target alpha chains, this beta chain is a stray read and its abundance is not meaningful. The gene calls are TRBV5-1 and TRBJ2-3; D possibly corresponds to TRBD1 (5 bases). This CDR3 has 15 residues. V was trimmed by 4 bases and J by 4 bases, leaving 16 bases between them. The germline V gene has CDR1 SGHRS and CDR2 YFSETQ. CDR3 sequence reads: CASSLRGQGADTQYF. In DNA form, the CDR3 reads TGCGCCAGCAGCCTTAGAGGACAAGGCGCAGATACGCAGTATTTT.

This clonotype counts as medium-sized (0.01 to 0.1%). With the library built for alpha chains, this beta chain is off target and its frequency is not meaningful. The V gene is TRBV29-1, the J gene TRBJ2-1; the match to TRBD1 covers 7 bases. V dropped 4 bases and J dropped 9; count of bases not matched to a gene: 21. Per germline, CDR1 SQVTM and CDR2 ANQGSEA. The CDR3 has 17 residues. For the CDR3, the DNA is TGCAGCGTTGGACAGGGAGAGGGGACATACGGCACGGGTGAGCAGTTCTTC. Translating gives CSVGQGEGTYGTGEQFF.

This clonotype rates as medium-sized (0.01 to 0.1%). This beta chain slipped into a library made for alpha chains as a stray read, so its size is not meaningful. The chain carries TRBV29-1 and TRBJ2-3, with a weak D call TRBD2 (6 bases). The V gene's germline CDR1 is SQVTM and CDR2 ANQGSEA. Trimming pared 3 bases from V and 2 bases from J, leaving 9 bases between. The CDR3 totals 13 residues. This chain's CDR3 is CSVDAGHTDTQYF. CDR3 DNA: TGCAGCGTTGATGCGGGGCACACAGATACGCAGTATTTT.

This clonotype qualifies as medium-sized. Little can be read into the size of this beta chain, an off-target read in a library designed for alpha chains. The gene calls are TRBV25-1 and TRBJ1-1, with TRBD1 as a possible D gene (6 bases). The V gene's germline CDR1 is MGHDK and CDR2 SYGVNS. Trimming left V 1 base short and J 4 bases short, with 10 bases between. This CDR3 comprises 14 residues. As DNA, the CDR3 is TGTGCCAGCAGTGAATTCCGAGGGGGCACTGAAGCTTTCTTT. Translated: CASSEFRGGTEAFF.

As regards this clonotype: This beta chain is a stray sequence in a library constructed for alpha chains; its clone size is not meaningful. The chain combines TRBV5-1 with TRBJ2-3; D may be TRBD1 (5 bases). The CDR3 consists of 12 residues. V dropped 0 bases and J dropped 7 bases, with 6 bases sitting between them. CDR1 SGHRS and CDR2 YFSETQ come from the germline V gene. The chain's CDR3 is CASSLEGNTQYF. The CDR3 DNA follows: TGCGCCAGCAGCTTGGAGGGGAATACGCAGTATTTT.

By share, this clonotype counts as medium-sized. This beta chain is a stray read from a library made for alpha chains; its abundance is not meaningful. CDR3 coding DNA: TGTGCCAGCAGCTCTCTAGGGATGGGACTAGCGGTTGAGCAGTTCTTC. Protein sequence: CASSSLGMGLAVEQFF. The chain links TRBV7-9 to TRBJ2-1, with TRBD2 identical over 11 bases. This CDR3 region has 16 residues. V dropped 4 bases and J dropped 9; count of bases not matched to a gene: 11. Per germline, CDR1 SEHNR and CDR2 FQNEAQ (reference sequence).

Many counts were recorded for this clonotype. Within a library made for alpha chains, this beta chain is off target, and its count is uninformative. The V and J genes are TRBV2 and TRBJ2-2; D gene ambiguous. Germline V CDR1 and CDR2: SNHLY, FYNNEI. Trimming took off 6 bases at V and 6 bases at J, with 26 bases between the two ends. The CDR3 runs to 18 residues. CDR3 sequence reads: CASRPPLRWAASSGELFF. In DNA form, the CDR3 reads TGTGCCAGCAGACCGCCACTTCGGTGGGCAGCGAGTTCCGGGGAGCTGTTTTTT.

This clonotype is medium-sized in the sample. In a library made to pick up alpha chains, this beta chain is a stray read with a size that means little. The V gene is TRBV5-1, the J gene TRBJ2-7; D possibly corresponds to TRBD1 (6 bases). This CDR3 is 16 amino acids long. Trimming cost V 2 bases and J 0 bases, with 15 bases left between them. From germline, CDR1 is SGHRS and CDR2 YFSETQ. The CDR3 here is CASSFFSDRPSYEQYF. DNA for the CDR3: TGCGCCAGCAGCTTTTTTTCCGACAGGCCCTCCTACGAGCAGTACTTC.

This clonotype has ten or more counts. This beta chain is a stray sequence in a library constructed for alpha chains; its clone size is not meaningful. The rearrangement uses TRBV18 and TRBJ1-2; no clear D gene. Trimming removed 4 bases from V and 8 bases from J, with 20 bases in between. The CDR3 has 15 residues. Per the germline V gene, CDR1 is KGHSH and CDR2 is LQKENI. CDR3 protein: CASSRQLTLAEGYTF. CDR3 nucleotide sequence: TGTGCCAGCTCACGTCAATTGACGCTTGCAGAGGGCTACACCTTC.

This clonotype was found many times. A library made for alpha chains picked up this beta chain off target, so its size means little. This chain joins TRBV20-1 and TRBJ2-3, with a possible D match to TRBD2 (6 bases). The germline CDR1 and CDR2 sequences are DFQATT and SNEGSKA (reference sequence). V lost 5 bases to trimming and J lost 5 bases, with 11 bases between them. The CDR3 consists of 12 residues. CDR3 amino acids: CSAERAGDTQYF. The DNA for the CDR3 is TGCAGTGCTGAGCGGGCGGGAGATACGCAGTATTTT.

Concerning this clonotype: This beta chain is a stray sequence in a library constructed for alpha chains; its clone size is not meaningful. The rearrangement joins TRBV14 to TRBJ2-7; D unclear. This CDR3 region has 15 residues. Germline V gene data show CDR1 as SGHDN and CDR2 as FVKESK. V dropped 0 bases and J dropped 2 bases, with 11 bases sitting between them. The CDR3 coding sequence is TGTGCCAGCAGCCAAGATCGGGCAGCCACCTACGAGCAGTACTTC. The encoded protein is CASSQDRAATYEQYF.

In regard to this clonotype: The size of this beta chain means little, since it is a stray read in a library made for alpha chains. CDR3 sequence: CASSPTWASYNEQFF. The CDR3 coding sequence is TGTGCCAGCAGCCCGACTTGGGCCTCCTACAATGAGCAGTTCTTC. The J gene is TRBJ2-1, the V gene TRBV7-3; D unclear. Germline-derived CDR1 and CDR2 are SGHTA and FQGTGA. There are 15 residues in the CDR3. Trimming took 5 bases from V and 0 from J, leaving 11 bases between them.

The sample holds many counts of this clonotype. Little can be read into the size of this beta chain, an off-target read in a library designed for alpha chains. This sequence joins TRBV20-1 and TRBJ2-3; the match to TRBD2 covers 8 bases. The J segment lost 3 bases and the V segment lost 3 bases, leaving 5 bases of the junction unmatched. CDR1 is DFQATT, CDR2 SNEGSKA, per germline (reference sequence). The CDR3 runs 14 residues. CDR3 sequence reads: CSASGRVRTDTQYF. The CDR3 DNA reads TGCAGTGCTAGCGGGAGGGTACGAACAGATACGCAGTATTTT.

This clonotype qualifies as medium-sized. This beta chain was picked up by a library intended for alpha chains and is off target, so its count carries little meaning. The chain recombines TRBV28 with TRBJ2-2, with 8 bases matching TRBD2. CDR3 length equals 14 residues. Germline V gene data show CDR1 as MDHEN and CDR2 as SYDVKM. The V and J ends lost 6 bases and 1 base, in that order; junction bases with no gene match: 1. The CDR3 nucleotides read TGTGCCAGCAGCAGCGGGAGGAACACCGGGGAGCTGTTTTTT. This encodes CASSSGRNTGELFF. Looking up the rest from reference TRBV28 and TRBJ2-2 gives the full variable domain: DVKVTQSSRYLVKRTGEKVFLECVQDMDHENMFWYRQDPGLGLRLIYFSYDVKMKEKGDIPEGYSVSREKKERFSLILESASTNQTSMYLCASSSGRNTGELFFGEGSRLTVL.

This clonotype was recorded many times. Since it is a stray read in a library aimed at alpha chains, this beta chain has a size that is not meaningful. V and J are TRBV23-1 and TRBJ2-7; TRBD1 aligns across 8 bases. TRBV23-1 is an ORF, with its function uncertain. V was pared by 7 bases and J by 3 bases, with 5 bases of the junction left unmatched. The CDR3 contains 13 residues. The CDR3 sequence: CASTQGQVYEQYF. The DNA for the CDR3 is TGCGCCAGCACTCAGGGACAGGTCTACGAGCAGTACTTC.

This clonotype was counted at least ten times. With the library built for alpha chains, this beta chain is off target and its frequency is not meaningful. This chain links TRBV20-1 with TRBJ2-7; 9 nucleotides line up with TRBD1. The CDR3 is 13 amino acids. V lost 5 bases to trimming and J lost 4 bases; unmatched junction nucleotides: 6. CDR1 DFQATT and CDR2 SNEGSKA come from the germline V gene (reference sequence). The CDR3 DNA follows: TGCAGTGCTTTACCGGGACAGGGATACGAGCAGTACTTC. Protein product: CSALPGQGYEQYF.

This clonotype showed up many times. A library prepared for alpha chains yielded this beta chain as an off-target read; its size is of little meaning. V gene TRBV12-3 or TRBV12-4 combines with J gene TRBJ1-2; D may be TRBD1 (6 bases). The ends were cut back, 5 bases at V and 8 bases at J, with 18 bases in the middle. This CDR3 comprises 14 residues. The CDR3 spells CASSPTGRGIGYTF. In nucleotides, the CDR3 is TGTGCCAGCAGTCCCACCGGCAGGGGCATCGGCTACACCTTC.

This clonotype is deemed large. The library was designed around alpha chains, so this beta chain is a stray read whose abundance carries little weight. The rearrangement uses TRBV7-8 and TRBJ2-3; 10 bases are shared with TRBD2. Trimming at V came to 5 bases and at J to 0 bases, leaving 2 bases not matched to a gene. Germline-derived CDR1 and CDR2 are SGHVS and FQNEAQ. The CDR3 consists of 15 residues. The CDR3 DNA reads TGTGCCAGCAGCACACTAGCGGGAAGCACAGATACGCAGTATTTT. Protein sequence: CASSTLAGSTDTQYF.

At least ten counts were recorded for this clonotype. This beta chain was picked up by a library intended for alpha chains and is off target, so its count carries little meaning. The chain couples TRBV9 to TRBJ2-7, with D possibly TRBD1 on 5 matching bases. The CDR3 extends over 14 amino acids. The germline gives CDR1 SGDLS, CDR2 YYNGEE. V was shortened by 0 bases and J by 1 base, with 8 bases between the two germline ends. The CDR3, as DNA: TGTGCCAGCAGCGTAGAGACAGAATCCTACGAGCAGTACTTC. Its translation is CASSVETESYEQYF.

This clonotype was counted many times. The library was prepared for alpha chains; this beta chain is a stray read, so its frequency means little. Here the CDR3 reads CASSLRTGTNTGELFF. CDR3 DNA sequence: TGCGCCAGCAGCTTGAGGACAGGGACGAACACCGGGGAGCTGTTTTTT. The rearrangement joins TRBV5-1 to TRBJ2-2; 8 bases map to TRBD1. The CDR3 covers 16 residues. In germline, CDR1 is SGHRS, CDR2 YFSETQ. Trimming took 1 base from V and 0 from J; bases not matched to a gene: 2.

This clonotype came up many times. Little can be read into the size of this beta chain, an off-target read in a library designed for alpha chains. The CDR3 reads CASSFTLTGGDGYTF. The CDR3 nucleotides are TGTGCCAGCAGTTTTACTTTGACAGGGGGCGATGGCTACACCTTC. The chain recombines TRBV27 with TRBJ1-2, with TRBD1 matching 10 bases. The CDR3 length is 15 residues. V dropped 3 bases and J dropped 6; count of bases not matched to a gene: 7. The V gene's germline CDR1 is MNHEY and CDR2 SMNVEV (reference sequence).

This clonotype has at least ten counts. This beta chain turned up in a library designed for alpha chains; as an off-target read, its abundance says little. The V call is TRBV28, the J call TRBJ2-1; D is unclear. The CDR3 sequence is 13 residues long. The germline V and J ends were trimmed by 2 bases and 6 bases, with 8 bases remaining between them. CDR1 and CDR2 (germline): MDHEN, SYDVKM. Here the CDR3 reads CASSLNSGNEQFF. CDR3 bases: TGTGCCAGCAGTTTAAATTCGGGCAATGAGCAGTTCTTC. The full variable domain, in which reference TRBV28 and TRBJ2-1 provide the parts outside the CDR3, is DVKVTQSSRYLVKRTGEKVFLECVQDMDHENMFWYRQDPGLGLRLIYFSYDVKMKEKGDIPEGYSVSREKKERFSLILESASTNQTSMYLCASSLNSGNEQFFGPGTRLTVL.

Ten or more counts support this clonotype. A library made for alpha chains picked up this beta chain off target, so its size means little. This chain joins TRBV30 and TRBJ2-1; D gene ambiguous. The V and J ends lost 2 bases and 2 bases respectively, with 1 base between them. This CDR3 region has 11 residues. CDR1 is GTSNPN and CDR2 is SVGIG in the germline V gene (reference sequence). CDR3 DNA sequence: TGTGCCTGGAGTCCCTACAATGAGCAGTTCTTC. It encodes CAWSPYNEQFF.

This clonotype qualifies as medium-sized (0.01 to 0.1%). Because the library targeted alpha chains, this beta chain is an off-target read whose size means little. This CDR3 reads CASSAWREETQYF. The DNA for the CDR3 is TGTGCCAGCAGCGCATGGAGGGAAGAGACCCAGTACTTC. The chain is built from TRBV7-3 and TRBJ2-5, with D possibly being TRBD2 (6 bases). This CDR3 region has 13 residues. V was cut by 5 bases and J by 3 bases, with 10 bases left in between. Germline values: CDR1 SGHTA, CDR2 FQGTGA.